The clone carrying this TCR beta chain was observed at least ten times. Its specificity is unknown. The CDR3 is 17 residues long. V gave up 1 base and J gave up 7 bases; unmatched junction bases: 4. A universal primer site was added by template switching, and unique molecular identifiers were carried by the cDNA. TCRdb redid the calling of the 5' RACE reads with MiXCR, one entry per CDR3 protein. The sample has some 100,000 distinct CDR3 sequences, 5.9% seen once; the top ten hold over 9.5%. The sample originates from a study of identical twins. The study, taken as a whole, reports: For cord blood, abundant beta clonotypes had fewer insertions, unlike memory repertoires, which showed none.

This chain uses TRBV12-3 or TRBV12-4 with TRBJ2-1; 16 positions match TRBD2. The receptor's source is a woman aged 45 to 65 in good health. Sequencing used memory T cells sorted from blood. The CDR3 sequence is CASSLGRGLAGGNEQFF. CDR3 nucleotides: TGTGCCAGCAGTTTAGGGCGGGGACTAGCGGGAGGGAATGAGCAGTTCTTC.